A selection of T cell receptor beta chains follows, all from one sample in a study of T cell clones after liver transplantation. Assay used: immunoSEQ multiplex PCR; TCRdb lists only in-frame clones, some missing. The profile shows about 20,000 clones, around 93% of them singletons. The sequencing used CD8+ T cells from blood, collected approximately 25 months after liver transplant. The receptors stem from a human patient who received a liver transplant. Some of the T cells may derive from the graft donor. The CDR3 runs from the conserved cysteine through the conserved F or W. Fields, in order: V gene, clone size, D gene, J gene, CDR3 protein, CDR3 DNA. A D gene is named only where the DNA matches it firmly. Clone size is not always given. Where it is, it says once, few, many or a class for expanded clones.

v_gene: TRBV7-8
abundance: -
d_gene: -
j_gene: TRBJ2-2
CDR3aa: CASSSVGTWVKNTGELFF
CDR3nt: TGTGCCAGCAGCTCAGTGGGGACTTGGGTAAAAAACACCGGGGAGCTGTTTTTT

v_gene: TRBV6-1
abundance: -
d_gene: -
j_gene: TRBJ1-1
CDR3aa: CASSEFRPGEAFF
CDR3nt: TGTGCCAGCAGTGAATTCAGGCCAGGGGAAGCTTTCTTT

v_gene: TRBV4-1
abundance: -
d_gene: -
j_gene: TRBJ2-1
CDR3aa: CASSQDFYEQFF
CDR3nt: TGCGCCAGCAGCCAAGATTTCTATGAGCAGTTCTTC

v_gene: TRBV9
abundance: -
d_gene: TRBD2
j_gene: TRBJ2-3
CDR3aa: CASSPPVVAGSHTDTQYF
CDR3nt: TGTGCCAGCAGCCCCCCGGTGGTAGCGGGATCTCATACAGATACGCAGTATTTT

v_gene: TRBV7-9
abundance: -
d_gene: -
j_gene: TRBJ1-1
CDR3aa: CASSPTGYTEAFF
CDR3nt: TGTGCCAGCAGCCCTACAGGGTATACTGAAGCTTTCTTT

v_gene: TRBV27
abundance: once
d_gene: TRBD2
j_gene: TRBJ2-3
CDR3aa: CASKLAGPSTDTQYF
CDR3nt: TGTGCCAGCAAATTAGCGGGGCCTAGCACAGATACGCAGTATTTT

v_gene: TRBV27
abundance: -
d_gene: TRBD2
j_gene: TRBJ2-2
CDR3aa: CASSLVLAGGPGELFF
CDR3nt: TGTGCCAGCAGTTTAGTGCTAGCGGGAGGGCCCGGGGAGCTGTTTTTT

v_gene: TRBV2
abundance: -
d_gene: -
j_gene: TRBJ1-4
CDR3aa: CASSGRDRSEKLFF
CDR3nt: TGTGCCAGCAGCGGACGTGACAGGAGTGAAAAACTGTTTTTT

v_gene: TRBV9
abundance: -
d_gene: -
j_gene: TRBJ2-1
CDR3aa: CASSVVPSVTGAINEQFF
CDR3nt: TGTGCCAGCAGCGTAGTACCGTCGGTGACGGGGGCAATCAATGAGCAGTTCTTC

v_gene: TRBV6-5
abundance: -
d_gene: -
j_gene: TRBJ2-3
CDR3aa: CASSTATQYF
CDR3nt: TGTGCCAGCAGTACCGCTACGCAGTATTTT

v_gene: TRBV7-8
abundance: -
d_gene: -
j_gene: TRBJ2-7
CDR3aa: CASSPAGVQYF
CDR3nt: TGTGCCAGCAGCCCAGCCGGAGTGCAGTACTTC